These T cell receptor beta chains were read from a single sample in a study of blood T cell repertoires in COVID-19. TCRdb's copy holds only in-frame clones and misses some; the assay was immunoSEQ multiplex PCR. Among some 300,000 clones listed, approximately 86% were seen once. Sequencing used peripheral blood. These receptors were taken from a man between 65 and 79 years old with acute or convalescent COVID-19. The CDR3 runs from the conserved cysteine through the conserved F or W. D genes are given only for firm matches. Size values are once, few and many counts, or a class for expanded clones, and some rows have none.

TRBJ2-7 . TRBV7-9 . CASSLVPSSYEQYF TGTGCCAGCAGCTTAGTCCCGAGCTCCTACGAGCAGTACTTC
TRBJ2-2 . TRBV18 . CASSPPSGELFF TGTGCCAGCTCACCACCTAGCGGGGAGCTGTTTTTT
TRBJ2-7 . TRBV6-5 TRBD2 CARLAGSPYEQYF TGTGCCAGACTAGCGGGATCACCCTACGAGCAGTACTTC
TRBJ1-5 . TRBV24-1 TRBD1 CATSDNRGRGPQHF TGTGCCACCAGTGACAACAGGGGGCGAGGTCCCCAGCATTTT
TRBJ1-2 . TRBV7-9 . CASSLRDPRRGYTF TGTGCCAGCAGCTTGCGGGACCCACGACGGGGCTACACCTTC
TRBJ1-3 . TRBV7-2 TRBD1 CASSLTGGRSGNTIYF TGTGCCAGCAGTCTGACAGGGGGTCGCTCTGGAAACACCATATATTTT
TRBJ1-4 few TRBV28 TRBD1 CASSAPRTGANEKLFF TGTGCCAGCAGTGCCCCCAGGACAGGGGCTAATGAAAAACTGTTTTTT
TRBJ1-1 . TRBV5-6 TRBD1 CASSFRQGWTEAFF TGTGCCAGCAGCTTTAGACAGGGATGGACTGAAGCTTTCTTT
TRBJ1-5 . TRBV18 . CASSPSNQPQHF TGTGCCAGCTCACCGTCTAATCAGCCCCAGCATTTT
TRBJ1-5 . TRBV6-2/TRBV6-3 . CASSTGGGNQPQHF TGTGCCAGCAGCACCGGGGGTGGCAATCAGCCCCAGCATTTT
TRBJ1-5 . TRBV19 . CASTLGDRVNQPQHF TGTGCCAGTACCCTGGGCGACAGAGTCAATCAGCCCCAGCATTTT